There are a few counts of the clone carrying this T cell receptor beta chain. No antigen is known for it. This entry belongs to a study of beta chain features in type 1 diabetes. Study-wide context: All samples combined gave 95 million to 130 million sorted cells for examination. Broader study findings: Shortening that was moderate but significant affected the TCRB CDR3s of Type 1 diabetes patients in all four CD4+ subsets. VDJ junctions sequenced from type 1 diabetes patients showed fewer insertions and more deletions.

Expressed TCRB transcripts were sequenced because the entire RNA isolate underwent reverse transcription. The assay was immunoSEQ multiplex PCR, and TCRdb's table has in-frame clones only and misses some. The sample includes under 850,000 clones, 13% of them seen just once. V shed 5 bases, J shed 3 bases, and the junction held 16 bases outside the gene matches. This CDR3 region has 17 residues. Germline V gives CDR1 ENHRY, CDR2 SYGVKD. Material for sequencing was naive CD4+ T cells from blood. This rearrangement joins TRBV10-3 to TRBJ2-7; 7 nucleotides match TRBD1. This clonotype was sampled from a man aged 18-30 years with type 1 diabetes. The CDR3 reads CAISTGVIGDQGYEQYF. DNA for the CDR3: TGTGCCATCAGTACAGGGGTCATTGGAGACCAAGGCTACGAGCAGTACTTC.